Detailed here is one T cell receptor beta chain. The J segment lost 3 bases and the V segment lost 2 bases, leaving 7 bases of the junction unmatched. Germline V gives CDR1 SGHDT, CDR2 YYEEEE. The CDR3 is made up of 15 amino acids. This sample is part of a study of blood T cell repertoires in COVID-19. At the level of the study: COVID-19 samples, acute and convalescent, were from the United States, Italy and Spain. From T cells, B-cell-depleted T cells, or PBMCs came the material, which was cDNA or gDNA.

Under the authors' procedure: Amplified reference gene primers provided the basis for estimating nucleated cell counts. Clones were sequenced by immunoSEQ multiplex PCR, and TCRdb holds only the in-frame ones, with some missing. The V and J calls and clone size come from that table; D and trimming were worked out from the DNA. The table lists fewer than 250,000 clones, around 85% of them singletons. This clonotype was sampled from a woman aged 45-65 years with acute or convalescent COVID-19. Input material: peripheral blood. The chain joins TRBV5-6 to TRBJ1-1; 7 nucleotides match TRBD1. CDR3 region: CASSFQTGVYTEAFF. Here the CDR3 DNA reads TGTGCCAGCAGCTTTCAAACAGGGGTGTACACTGAAGCTTTCTTT.